The entry below describes one T cell receptor beta chain. The target antigen is unknown. This entry belongs to a study of shared clonotypes between healthy human individuals. Study-wide background: Plates per donor: three CD4 naive, three CD4 memory, two CD8 naive, one CD8 memory. Overall study findings and caveats: Memory subsets generally showed smaller estimated richness than naive subsets did. For naive CD4 cells, around 5% of clonotypes were shared across a few donors.

Only CD45RO-negative cells positively selected for CCR7 counted as naive CD8 cells, so terminally differentiated effector memory CD45RA+ cells were excluded. In the original processing: ImmunoSEQ sequences covered only the junction and lacked quality scores; filtering therefore differed. Method: immunoSEQ multiplex PCR; TCRdb's copy keeps in-frame clones and lacks some. D and trimming were read from the DNA, whereas the V and J calls and clone size are those reported in that table. The sample records 650,000 to 800,000 clones, 92% being singletons. The CDR3 has 15 amino acids. Germline V gene sequence: CDR1 SGHDN, CDR2 FVKESK. V gave up 1 base and J gave up 2 bases, with 10 bases separating them.

The sample taken for sequencing was naive CD8+ T cells sorted from blood. This receptor was obtained from a man aged 25-45 years in good health. The V gene is TRBV14, the J gene TRBJ2-3; no clear D. The CDR3 region has the DNA TGTGCCAGCAGCCAAGGAACAAAGACCACAGATACGCAGTATTTT. Residues: CASSQGTKTTDTQYF.